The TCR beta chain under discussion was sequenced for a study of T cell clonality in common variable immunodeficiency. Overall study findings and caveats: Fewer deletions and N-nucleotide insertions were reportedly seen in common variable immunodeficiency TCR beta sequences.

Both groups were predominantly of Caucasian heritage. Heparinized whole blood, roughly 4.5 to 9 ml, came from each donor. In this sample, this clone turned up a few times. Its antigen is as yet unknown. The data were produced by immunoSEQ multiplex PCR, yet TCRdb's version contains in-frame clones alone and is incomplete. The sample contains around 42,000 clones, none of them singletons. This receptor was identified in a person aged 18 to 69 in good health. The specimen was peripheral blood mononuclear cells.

CDR3 sequence: CASRGGLAGGSDTQYF. Incomplete CDR3 DNA: TGTGCCAGCAGGGGGGGACTAGCGGGAGGCTCAGATACG. The chain couples TRBV2 to TRBJ2-3, with 15 bases fitting TRBD2. The read falls 3 residues short of the CDR3 end, and the missing part is taken from the germline J gene. V was pared by 6 bases and J by 4 bases, with 5 bases of the junction left unmatched. Germline V gives CDR1 SNHLY, CDR2 FYNNEI. The CDR3 has 16 amino acids.